This TCR beta chain was profiled in a study of somatic reversion in DOCK8 deficiency (TCRdb year 2020). General notes on the study: T cell receptor beta repertoires were compared among DOCK8-deficient patients, DOCK8-revertant patients and healthy volunteers. The study investigated how somatic reversion of pathogenic DOCK8 variants alters lymphocyte differentiation and function in DOCK8 deficiency. The DOCK8-deficient patients included in the study had been described in earlier reports.

Healthy control blood was obtained from volunteer donors provided by blood services in Australia and France. Genomic DNA for TCR repertoire analysis was extracted from either whole blood samples or PBMCs. In its sample, this clonotype was seen a few times. Its antigen remains undetermined. Per-base qualities were not stored, and no clone one base away is much larger. The library was made by multiplex PCR. TRB libraries were made by one-step amplicon PCR using EuroClonality-NGS primers on roughly 95 ng genomic DNA. Sequencing of the TRB amplicons was carried out on Illumina MiSeq instruments using 2 x 250 bp version 2 chemistry. In the source study's methods: IMGT/HighV-QUEST was used for primary TRB sequence analysis and V(D)J annotation. Repertoire diversity and composition were evaluated with VDJtools after nonfunctional clones were removed and downsampling was applied for comparisons between samples. TCRdb took the public reads, trimmed them with fastp at Q25, ran MiXCR for clone calling and kept in-frame beta chains. Rows merge per CDR3 protein into single entries with the most common DNA and genes. The V and J calls follow TCRdb's processing rather than the paper's. The sample profile shows approximately 2,600 distinct CDR3 sequences; 20% to 30% of them were found once. The ten largest clones represent over 7.5% of the sample.

CDR1 DFQATT and CDR2 SNEGSKA are derived from the germline V gene (reference sequence). The CDR3 sequence holds 11 residues, the cysteine and phenylalanine included. Just CDR3 DNA is preserved here, 33 bases in frame from base 1. Trimming takes 3 bases from V and 2 bases from J, and the germline ends sit 5 bases apart. Overall study outcomes, separate from this receptor: The methods did not specify, sample by sample, whether the source material for each sample was whole blood or PBMCs.

The sequence is built from TRBV20-1 and TRBJ2-7; no D segment can be confidently identified. The receptor was isolated from a human donor in good health. Sequencing was carried out using peripheral blood. CDR3 region: CSASQAYEQYF. The DNA sequence is TGCAGTGCTAGTCAAGCCTACGAGCAGTACTTC.